In this sample, the clone carrying this T cell receptor (beta chain) turned up a few times. Its specificity is not known. Germline-derived CDR1 and CDR2 are SGHDT and YYEEEE. Trimming cost V 3 bases and J 4 bases; bases outside gene matches: 11. The CDR3 has 18 amino acids. This entry is derived from a study of cytomegalovirus exposure and HLA in healthy donors. Study-wide background: There were 85 million or so unique TCRs (from HLA-typed donors) in an early data release. Whole-study findings and limits: In most subjects, TCR beta sequences reportedly gave accurate predictions of HLA-A and HLA-B alleles. One variant, a missense change in DCLRE1C, was linked in a later analysis to TCR beta V- and J-gene trimming.

Healthy bone marrow donors formed the donor group. 13 Jbeta primers and 60 Vbeta primers were used for the PCR. Repertoires were generated with immunoSEQ multiplex PCR, while TCRdb's copy carries only in-frame clones and drops some. Among nearly 110,000 clones, around 77% were seen once, and the ten largest hold 4.2%. The sequencing input was PBMCs. The TCR was taken from a male donor in good health and CMV-seronegative. The rearrangement uses TRBV5-6 and TRBJ2-7; 15 positions match TRBD2. As DNA, the CDR3 is TGTGCCAGCAGCTCTTACCGGACTAGCGGGAGGGAGGGATACGAGCAGTACTTC. The encoded protein is CASSSYRTSGREGYEQYF.